Listed below are T cell receptor beta chains from one sample, sequenced in a study of T cell repertoires in cytomegalovirus infection. One entry per CDR3 protein results from TCRdb running MiXCR on the reads. The data hold approximately 500,000 distinct CDR3 sequences, with around 27% observed a single time. Input material: PBMCs. The receptors here all came from a human donor in good health (CMV status not recorded). Some clones in this sample may be carry-over from other donors' samples. The CDR3 runs from the conserved cysteine through the conserved F or W. Each record gives: D gene, J gene, clone size, V gene, CDR3 DNA, CDR3 protein. D genes are given only for firm matches. A clone size is listed for some rows: how often the clone was seen (once, few, many), or a class if it is expanded.

D gene: NA; J gene: TRBJ1-1; clone size: NA; V gene: TRBV2; CDR3 DNA: TGTGCCAGCAGCGGGGTCTCCCAGAACACTGAAGCTTTCTTT; CDR3 protein: CASSGVSQNTEAFF
D gene: NA; J gene: TRBJ2-1; clone size: NA; V gene: TRBV19; CDR3 DNA: TGTGCCAGTAGTTATTTGTTCAATGAGCAGTTCTTC; CDR3 protein: CASSYLFNEQFF
D gene: NA; J gene: TRBJ2-7; clone size: NA; V gene: TRBV20-1; CDR3 DNA: TGCAGTGCTAGAGATCGAAGAGTCGCCATGTACGAGCAGTACTTC; CDR3 protein: CSARDRRVAMYEQYF
D gene: TRBD1; J gene: TRBJ2-5; clone size: NA; V gene: TRBV5-4; CDR3 DNA: TGTGCCAGCACCCAGGCAGGGACAGGGTTTGGAGAGACCCAGTACTTC; CDR3 protein: CASTQAGTGFGETQYF
D gene: NA; J gene: TRBJ2-2; clone size: NA; V gene: TRBV6-1; CDR3 DNA: TGTGCCAGCAGCCCAGGGGCTGCCGGGGAGCTGTTTTTT; CDR3 protein: CASSPGAAGELFF
D gene: TRBD2; J gene: TRBJ2-7; clone size: NA; V gene: TRBV3-1; CDR3 DNA: TGTGCCAGCAGCCAGACTAGCGGGAGATTGTACGAGCAGTACTTC; CDR3 protein: CASSQTSGRLYEQYF
D gene: NA; J gene: TRBJ1-4; clone size: NA; V gene: TRBV7-7; CDR3 DNA: TGTGCTAGCAGCTTAACCCTCGGGGGTGGTAATGAAAAACTGTTTTTT; CDR3 protein: CASSLTLGGGNEKLFF
D gene: TRBD2; J gene: TRBJ2-7; clone size: few; V gene: TRBV24-1; CDR3 DNA: TGTGCCACCTCCGGGACTAGCTCTTACGAGCAGTACTTC; CDR3 protein: CATSGTSSYEQYF
D gene: TRBD1; J gene: TRBJ1-1; clone size: NA; V gene: TRBV28; CDR3 DNA: TGTGCCAGCAGTTCCCCCACTCAGGGGGCTGAGGATGAAGCTTTCTTT; CDR3 protein: CASSSPTQGAEDEAFF
D gene: NA; J gene: TRBJ2-2; clone size: once; V gene: TRBV5-6; CDR3 DNA: TGTGCCAGCAGCTTGGCTCTGCTGTCGAACACCGGGGAGCTGTTTTTT; CDR3 protein: CASSLALLSNTGELFF
D gene: NA; J gene: TRBJ1-3; clone size: many; V gene: TRBV7-2; CDR3 DNA: TGTGCCAGCACCTCGACAAGCTCTGGAAACACCATATATTTT; CDR3 protein: CASTSTSSGNTIYF
D gene: NA; J gene: TRBJ2-1; clone size: NA; V gene: TRBV7-2; CDR3 DNA: TGTGCCAGCAGCAGTACATATGAGCAGTTCTTC; CDR3 protein: CASSSTYEQFF
D gene: NA; J gene: TRBJ2-5; clone size: NA; V gene: TRBV5-6; CDR3 DNA: TGTGCCAGCAGTTCAGACGGGTATGAGACCCAGTACTTC; CDR3 protein: CASSSDGYETQYF
D gene: TRBD2; J gene: TRBJ2-5; clone size: few; V gene: TRBV6-1; CDR3 DNA: TGTGCCAGCAGTCTAGCGGGAGGGCCAAAGTTGCGGACCCAGTACTTC; CDR3 protein: CASSLAGGPKLRTQYF
D gene: TRBD1; J gene: TRBJ1-2; clone size: NA; V gene: TRBV7-2; CDR3 DNA: TGTGCCAGCAGCTTAGCTACAGGGGACTACTATGGCTTCACCTTC; CDR3 protein: CASSLATGDYYGFTF
D gene: TRBD1; J gene: TRBJ1-2; clone size: NA; V gene: TRBV28; CDR3 DNA: TGTGCCAGCAGCCCCGGGACAGGGTGGGATGGCTACACCTTC; CDR3 protein: CASSPGTGWDGYTF
D gene: NA; J gene: TRBJ1-1; clone size: NA; V gene: TRBV12-3/TRBV12-4; CDR3 DNA: TGTGCCAGCAGTTCTTCCCGCGGGGCTTTCTTT; CDR3 protein: CASSSSRGAFF
D gene: TRBD2; J gene: TRBJ2-1; clone size: NA; V gene: TRBV4-1; CDR3 DNA: TGCGCCAGCAGCCGATCTCTAGCGGGAGGGTACAATGAGCAGTTCTTC; CDR3 protein: CASSRSLAGGYNEQFF
D gene: TRBD2; J gene: TRBJ2-4; clone size: NA; V gene: TRBV6-1; CDR3 DNA: TGTGCCAGCAGTGAATTCTTGCTCAGGGAGGGGGCCAAAAACATTCAGTACTTC; CDR3 protein: CASSEFLLREGAKNIQYF
D gene: TRBD1; J gene: TRBJ1-6; clone size: few; V gene: TRBV6-6; CDR3 DNA: TGTGCCAGCAGTTCCGACAGGGGGCATTTGAATTCACCCCTCCACTTT; CDR3 protein: CASSSDRGHLNSPLHF
D gene: NA; J gene: TRBJ1-5; clone size: NA; V gene: TRBV10-2; CDR3 DNA: TGCGCCAGCAGTGAGTCAGGGCATAATCAGCCCCAGCATTTT; CDR3 protein: CASSESGHNQPQHF
D gene: NA; J gene: TRBJ1-3; clone size: many; V gene: TRBV7-6; CDR3 DNA: TGTGCCAGCAGCTCCGCCCGACTGACAGGTGGCCCCTCTGGAAACACCATATATTTT; CDR3 protein: CASSSARLTGGPSGNTIYF
D gene: NA; J gene: TRBJ2-5; clone size: NA; V gene: TRBV3-1; CDR3 DNA: TGTGCCAGCAGCCAAGATCTCAGGCAGGGACGAAGGCAAGAGACCCAGTACTTC; CDR3 protein: CASSQDLRQGRRQETQYF
D gene: TRBD2; J gene: TRBJ2-1; clone size: NA; V gene: TRBV19; CDR3 DNA: TGTGCCAGTAGTATCCTAGCGGGAACATACAATGAGCAGTTCTTC; CDR3 protein: CASSILAGTYNEQFF
D gene: TRBD2; J gene: TRBJ2-3; clone size: NA; V gene: TRBV6-1; CDR3 DNA: TGTGCCACAGGAAGGAGACTAGCGGGAGTTACAGATACGCAGTATTTT; CDR3 protein: CATGRRLAGVTDTQYF
D gene: NA; J gene: TRBJ1-3; clone size: NA; V gene: TRBV30; CDR3 DNA: TGTGCCTGGAGTACCCCAGCAGATCGTGGAAACACCATATATTTT; CDR3 protein: CAWSTPADRGNTIYF
D gene: TRBD2; J gene: TRBJ2-2; clone size: NA; V gene: TRBV6-6; CDR3 DNA: TGTGCCAGCAGTCTACCTCCTAGCGGCGGGGAGCTGTTTTTT; CDR3 protein: CASSLPPSGGELFF
D gene: NA; J gene: TRBJ2-1; clone size: NA; V gene: TRBV18; CDR3 DNA: TGTGCCAGCTCACCACCCTCTGCCGGTCCAAACAATGAGCAGTTCTTC; CDR3 protein: CASSPPSAGPNNEQFF
D gene: TRBD2; J gene: TRBJ2-1; clone size: NA; V gene: TRBV20-1; CDR3 DNA: TGCAGTGCTACACCAGCGGGAGGGGCAGATGAGCAGTTCTTC; CDR3 protein: CSATPAGGADEQFF
D gene: TRBD1; J gene: TRBJ1-6; clone size: NA; V gene: TRBV9; CDR3 DNA: TGTGCCAGCAGCGACGACAGGGTTCGATCACCCCTCCACTTT; CDR3 protein: CASSDDRVRSPLHF
D gene: TRBD1; J gene: TRBJ1-2; clone size: NA; V gene: TRBV15; CDR3 DNA: TGTGCCACCAGCAGAGACGGGACAGGGTTAAACTATGGCTACACCTTC; CDR3 protein: CATSRDGTGLNYGYTF
D gene: NA; J gene: TRBJ2-7; clone size: NA; V gene: TRBV18; CDR3 DNA: TGTGCCAGCTCACCATTGAGGAGAGCCTACGAGCAGTACTTC; CDR3 protein: CASSPLRRAYEQYF
D gene: NA; J gene: TRBJ2-1; clone size: NA; V gene: TRBV6-2/TRBV6-3; CDR3 DNA: TGTGCCAGCAGTTACGTCGGGGGAGGATACAATGAGCAGTTCTTC; CDR3 protein: CASSYVGGGYNEQFF
D gene: NA; J gene: TRBJ1-5; clone size: NA; V gene: TRBV28; CDR3 DNA: TGTGCCAGCAGTTTACAGGGCAGGGCCCAGCATTTT; CDR3 protein: CASSLQGRAQHF
D gene: NA; J gene: TRBJ1-5; clone size: few; V gene: TRBV12-3/TRBV12-4; CDR3 DNA: TGTGCCAGCAGTTCCACCCCCCGCGGGACTGCGGAGCCCCAGCATTTT; CDR3 protein: CASSSTPRGTAEPQHF
D gene: NA; J gene: TRBJ1-5; clone size: few; V gene: TRBV28; CDR3 DNA: TGTGCCAGCAGTTCCTTCTCAAATAGCAATCAGCCCCAGCATTTT; CDR3 protein: CASSSFSNSNQPQHF
D gene: TRBD1; J gene: TRBJ2-2; clone size: NA; V gene: TRBV29-1; CDR3 DNA: TGCAGCGTTGACCGGACAGGGAACACCGGGGAGCTGTTTTTT; CDR3 protein: CSVDRTGNTGELFF
D gene: NA; J gene: TRBJ2-1; clone size: NA; V gene: TRBV7-2; CDR3 DNA: TGTGCCAGCAGTCGGAGGTGGTTCTCCTACAATGAGCAGTTCTTC; CDR3 protein: CASSRRWFSYNEQFF
D gene: NA; J gene: TRBJ1-5; clone size: few; V gene: TRBV6-5; CDR3 DNA: TGTGCCAGCAGTTACTTCCAGGGTCAGCCCCAGCATTTT; CDR3 protein: CASSYFQGQPQHF
D gene: NA; J gene: TRBJ1-5; clone size: NA; V gene: TRBV28; CDR3 DNA: TGTGCCAGCAGTCAGCCGGGCAATCAGCCCCAGCATTTT; CDR3 protein: CASSQPGNQPQHF
D gene: NA; J gene: TRBJ2-1; clone size: many; V gene: TRBV4-1; CDR3 DNA: TGCGCCAGCAGCCCGGGACTCTACAATGAGCAGTTCTTC; CDR3 protein: CASSPGLYNEQFF